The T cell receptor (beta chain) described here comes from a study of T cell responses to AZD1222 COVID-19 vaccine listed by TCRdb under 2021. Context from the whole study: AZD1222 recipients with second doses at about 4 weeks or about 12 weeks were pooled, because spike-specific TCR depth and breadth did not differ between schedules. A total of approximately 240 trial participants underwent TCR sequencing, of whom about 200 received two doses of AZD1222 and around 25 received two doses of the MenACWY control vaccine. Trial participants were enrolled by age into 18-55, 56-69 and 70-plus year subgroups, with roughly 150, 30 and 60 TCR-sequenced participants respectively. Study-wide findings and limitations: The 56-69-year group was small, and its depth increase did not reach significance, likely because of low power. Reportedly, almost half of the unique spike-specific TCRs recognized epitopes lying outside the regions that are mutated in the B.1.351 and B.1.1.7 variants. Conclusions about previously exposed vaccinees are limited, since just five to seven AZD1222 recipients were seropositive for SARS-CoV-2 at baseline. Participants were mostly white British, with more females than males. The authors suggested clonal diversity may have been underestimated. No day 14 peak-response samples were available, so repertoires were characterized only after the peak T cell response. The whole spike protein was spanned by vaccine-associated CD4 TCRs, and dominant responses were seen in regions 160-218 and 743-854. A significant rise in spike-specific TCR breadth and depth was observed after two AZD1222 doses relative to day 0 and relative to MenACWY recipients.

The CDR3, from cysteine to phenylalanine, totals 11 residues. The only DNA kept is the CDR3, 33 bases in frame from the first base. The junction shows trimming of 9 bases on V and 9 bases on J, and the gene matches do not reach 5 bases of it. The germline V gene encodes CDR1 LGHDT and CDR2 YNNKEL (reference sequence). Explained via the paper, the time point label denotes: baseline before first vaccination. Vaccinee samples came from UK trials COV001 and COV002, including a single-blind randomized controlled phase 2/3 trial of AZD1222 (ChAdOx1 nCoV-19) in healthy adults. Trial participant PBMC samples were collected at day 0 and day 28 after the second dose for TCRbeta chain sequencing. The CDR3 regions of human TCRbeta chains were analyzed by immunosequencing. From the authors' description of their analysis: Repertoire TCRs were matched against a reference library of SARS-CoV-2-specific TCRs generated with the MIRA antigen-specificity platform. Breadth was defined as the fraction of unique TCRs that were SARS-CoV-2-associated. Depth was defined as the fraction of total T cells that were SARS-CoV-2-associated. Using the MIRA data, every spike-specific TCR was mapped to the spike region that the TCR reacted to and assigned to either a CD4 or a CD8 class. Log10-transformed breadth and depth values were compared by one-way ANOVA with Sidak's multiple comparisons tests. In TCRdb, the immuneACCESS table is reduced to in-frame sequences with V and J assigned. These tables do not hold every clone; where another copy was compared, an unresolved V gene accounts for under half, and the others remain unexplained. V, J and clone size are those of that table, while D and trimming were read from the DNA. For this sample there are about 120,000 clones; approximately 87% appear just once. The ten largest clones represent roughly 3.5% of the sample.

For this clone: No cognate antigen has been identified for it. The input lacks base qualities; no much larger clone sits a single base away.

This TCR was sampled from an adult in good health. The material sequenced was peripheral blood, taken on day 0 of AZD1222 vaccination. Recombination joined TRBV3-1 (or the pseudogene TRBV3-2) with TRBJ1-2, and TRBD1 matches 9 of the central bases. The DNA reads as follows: TGTGCCAGTCGACAGGGGGAGCGCTACACCTTC. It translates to CASRQGERYTF.